This TCR beta chain was sequenced for a study of cytotoxic CD8 clonotypes in ibrutinib-treated CLL. Some clones are missing from TCRdb's copy, which holds only in-frame ones; the method was immunoSEQ multiplex PCR. The table lists around 200,000 clones, about four fifths of them singletons. The length of the CDR3 is 16 residues. Deletions cut 3 bases from V and 0 bases from J, with 12 bases between. The V gene's germline CDR1 is KGHSH and CDR2 LQKENI. The sample was PBMCs, taken after 12 months of ibrutinib treatment. The chain carries TRBV18 and TRBJ2-1; D gene ambiguous. The receptor was derived from a human donor with chronic lymphocytic leukemia. CDR3 nucleotides: TGTGCCAGCTCACCCACCCTAGGTAGCTCCTACAATGAGCAGTTCTTC. Protein sequence: CASSPTLGSSYNEQFF.